The clone carrying this T cell receptor beta chain was seen a few times. What it binds is unknown. This sample is drawn from a study of T cell repertoires in cytomegalovirus infection. Study observations and caveats: Totalled public TCR beta family frequency picked out people who carried CMV plus the relevant HLA.

TCRdb redid the calling of the reads with MiXCR, one entry per CDR3 protein. In the table there are about 260,000 distinct CDR3 sequences, roughly 15% of which are singletons. Germline CDR1 reads SGHTA; CDR2 reads FQGTGA. CDR3 length: 15 amino acids. Trimming pared 5 bases from V and 0 bases from J, leaving 13 bases between. Source material: PBMCs. The V call is TRBV7-3, the J call TRBJ2-5; possibly TRBD1 for D (6 bases). The TCR sequence derives from a human donor in good health (CMV status not recorded). Some clones in this sample may be carry-over from other donors' samples. CDR3 in DNA: TGTGCCAGCAGCGCAGGGGTACTCTACCAAGAGACCCAGTACTTC. Its protein product is CASSAGVLYQETQYF.